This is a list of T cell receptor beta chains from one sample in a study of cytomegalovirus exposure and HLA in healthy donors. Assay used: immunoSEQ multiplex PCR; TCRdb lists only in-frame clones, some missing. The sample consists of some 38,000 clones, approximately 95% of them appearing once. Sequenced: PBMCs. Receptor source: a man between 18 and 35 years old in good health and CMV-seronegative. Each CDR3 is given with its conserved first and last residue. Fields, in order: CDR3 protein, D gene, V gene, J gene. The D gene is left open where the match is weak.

CDR3aa: CASSNDPGGWSNQPQHF
d_gene: NA
v_gene: TRBV19
j_gene: TRBJ1-5

CDR3aa: CASSKRRVADHTYEQYF
d_gene: NA
v_gene: TRBV21-1
j_gene: TRBJ2-7

CDR3aa: CASSWGTSQQEFF
d_gene: TRBD2
v_gene: TRBV7-2
j_gene: TRBJ2-1

CDR3aa: CASSSGDRGWEKLFF
d_gene: TRBD1
v_gene: TRBV9
j_gene: TRBJ1-4

CDR3aa: CASSLAWTGARGNKETQYF
d_gene: TRBD1
v_gene: TRBV7-7
j_gene: TRBJ2-5

CDR3aa: CASSQDWQGGPWGYTF
d_gene: TRBD1
v_gene: TRBV4-2
j_gene: TRBJ1-2

CDR3aa: CASSWQGHGTEAFF
d_gene: NA
v_gene: TRBV5-1
j_gene: TRBJ1-1

CDR3aa: CASSETTGVNYGYTF
d_gene: NA
v_gene: TRBV6-1
j_gene: TRBJ1-2

CDR3aa: CASSMDSSYGYTF
d_gene: NA
v_gene: TRBV6-1
j_gene: TRBJ1-2

CDR3aa: CASSYGLADTGELFF
d_gene: TRBD2
v_gene: TRBV9
j_gene: TRBJ2-2

CDR3aa: CASSGGVAEAYEQYF
d_gene: NA
v_gene: TRBV6-1
j_gene: TRBJ2-7

CDR3aa: CASSPGQGAQGEKLFF
d_gene: TRBD1
v_gene: TRBV5-8
j_gene: TRBJ1-4

CDR3aa: CASRPGGGLLSSGANVLTF
d_gene: TRBD1
v_gene: TRBV5-4
j_gene: TRBJ2-6

CDR3aa: CASSGEGTGELFF
d_gene: TRBD2
v_gene: TRBV6-1
j_gene: TRBJ2-2

CDR3aa: CASRWRNYNEQFF
d_gene: NA
v_gene: TRBV28
j_gene: TRBJ2-1

CDR3aa: CASSSGTTNEQFF
d_gene: NA
v_gene: TRBV5-1
j_gene: TRBJ2-1

CDR3aa: CATSPGRYEQYF
d_gene: NA
v_gene: TRBV6-6
j_gene: TRBJ2-7

CDR3aa: CASSPRLAGGHETQYF
d_gene: TRBD2
v_gene: TRBV9
j_gene: TRBJ2-5

CDR3aa: CAINTNNYGYTF
d_gene: NA
v_gene: TRBV10-3
j_gene: TRBJ1-2

CDR3aa: CASSWGHTQYF
d_gene: NA
v_gene: TRBV6-5
j_gene: TRBJ2-3

CDR3aa: CASSLRAWADTQYF
d_gene: NA
v_gene: TRBV14
j_gene: TRBJ2-3

CDR3aa: CASSPRGSGDEAFF
d_gene: NA
v_gene: TRBV18
j_gene: TRBJ1-1

CDR3aa: CASSTRTENTEAFF
d_gene: NA
v_gene: TRBV7-2
j_gene: TRBJ1-1

CDR3aa: CSVQGGRPQHF
d_gene: TRBD1
v_gene: TRBV29-1
j_gene: TRBJ1-5

CDR3aa: CASSGGRRWGDEQFF
d_gene: NA
v_gene: TRBV9
j_gene: TRBJ2-1

CDR3aa: CASSLGGNGAEAFF
d_gene: NA
v_gene: TRBV11-3
j_gene: TRBJ1-1

CDR3aa: CASSYKAGKLFF
d_gene: NA
v_gene: TRBV6-5
j_gene: TRBJ1-4

CDR3aa: CASSAPGTGGVDTQYF
d_gene: TRBD1
v_gene: TRBV5-4
j_gene: TRBJ2-3

CDR3aa: CASSLRPPGTSPFSLTDTQYF
d_gene: NA
v_gene: TRBV7-7
j_gene: TRBJ2-3

CDR3aa: CASSPYSGLAALRNEQFF
d_gene: TRBD2
v_gene: TRBV6-4
j_gene: TRBJ2-1

CDR3aa: CASSPGQGAYEQYF
d_gene: TRBD1
v_gene: TRBV18
j_gene: TRBJ2-7

CDR3aa: CASSLGQSLHEQYF
d_gene: NA
v_gene: TRBV5-1
j_gene: TRBJ2-7

CDR3aa: CASSEPLAGTNEQYF
d_gene: TRBD2
v_gene: TRBV7-3
j_gene: TRBJ2-7

CDR3aa: CASSPPTQAGEKLFF
d_gene: NA
v_gene: TRBV18
j_gene: TRBJ1-4

CDR3aa: CASSHMNTEAFF
d_gene: NA
v_gene: TRBV6-1
j_gene: TRBJ1-1

CDR3aa: CASSESGLASGELFF
d_gene: TRBD2
v_gene: TRBV2
j_gene: TRBJ2-2

CDR3aa: CASRASGQTFYNEQFF
d_gene: TRBD2
v_gene: TRBV6-6
j_gene: TRBJ2-1

CDR3aa: CASSSYSGSRNQPQHF
d_gene: NA
v_gene: TRBV7-9
j_gene: TRBJ1-5

CDR3aa: CASTSTLNQPQHF
d_gene: NA
v_gene: TRBV19
j_gene: TRBJ1-5

CDR3aa: CASSLIQGASGNIQYF
d_gene: TRBD1
v_gene: TRBV5-1
j_gene: TRBJ2-4

CDR3aa: CAHSMGALSYGYTF
d_gene: NA
v_gene: TRBV30
j_gene: TRBJ1-2

CDR3aa: CAWREGAEAFF
d_gene: NA
v_gene: TRBV30
j_gene: TRBJ1-1

CDR3aa: CASSQDPGGPSGANVLTF
d_gene: TRBD2
v_gene: TRBV4-1
j_gene: TRBJ2-6

CDR3aa: CASREENQGAHTIYF
d_gene: TRBD1
v_gene: TRBV6-1
j_gene: TRBJ1-3

CDR3aa: CASSLSSGGAGYTF
d_gene: NA
v_gene: TRBV7-9
j_gene: TRBJ1-2

CDR3aa: CASSLGAGTEAFF
d_gene: NA
v_gene: TRBV7-9
j_gene: TRBJ1-1

CDR3aa: CASSLMPSSYNEQFF
d_gene: NA
v_gene: TRBV7-2
j_gene: TRBJ2-1

CDR3aa: CASKPQGHGMAYNEQFF
d_gene: NA
v_gene: TRBV2
j_gene: TRBJ2-1

CDR3aa: CASSEEAGPYGYTF
d_gene: NA
v_gene: TRBV2
j_gene: TRBJ1-2

CDR3aa: CASSWGQDNEQFF
d_gene: TRBD1
v_gene: TRBV5-1
j_gene: TRBJ2-1

CDR3aa: CASSLSGDENIQYF
d_gene: NA
v_gene: TRBV5-1
j_gene: TRBJ2-4

CDR3aa: CASSSRGTDTQYF
d_gene: TRBD1
v_gene: TRBV18
j_gene: TRBJ2-3

CDR3aa: CASSGQGFSLEQYF
d_gene: TRBD1
v_gene: TRBV6-5
j_gene: TRBJ2-7

CDR3aa: CASSLREGDPEAFF
d_gene: NA
v_gene: TRBV11-3
j_gene: TRBJ1-1

CDR3aa: CASSTGTNRADTQYF
d_gene: TRBD2
v_gene: TRBV5-6
j_gene: TRBJ2-3